Given below is one T cell receptor beta chain in context. V was clipped by 0 bases and J by 5 bases, with 10 bases between them. Germline CDR1 reads SGHRS; CDR2 reads YFSETQ. This CDR3 contains 14 residues. This entry comes from a study of T cell changes during pregnancy in multiple sclerosis. Generated by immunoSEQ multiplex PCR, the TCRdb table keeps only in-frame clones and is missing some. Of 25,000 to 35,000 clones listed, about 88% are singletons. The TCR sequence derives from a female donor with multiple sclerosis, enrolled in a pregnancy study. The chain links TRBV5-1 to TRBJ2-3, with D unclear. Specimen: CD8+ T cells from peripheral blood mononuclear cells, collected in the second trimester of pregnancy. CDR3 protein: CASSLAGLRDTQYF. The DNA for the CDR3 is TGCGCCAGCAGCTTGGCGGGTCTCCGAGATACGCAGTATTTT.